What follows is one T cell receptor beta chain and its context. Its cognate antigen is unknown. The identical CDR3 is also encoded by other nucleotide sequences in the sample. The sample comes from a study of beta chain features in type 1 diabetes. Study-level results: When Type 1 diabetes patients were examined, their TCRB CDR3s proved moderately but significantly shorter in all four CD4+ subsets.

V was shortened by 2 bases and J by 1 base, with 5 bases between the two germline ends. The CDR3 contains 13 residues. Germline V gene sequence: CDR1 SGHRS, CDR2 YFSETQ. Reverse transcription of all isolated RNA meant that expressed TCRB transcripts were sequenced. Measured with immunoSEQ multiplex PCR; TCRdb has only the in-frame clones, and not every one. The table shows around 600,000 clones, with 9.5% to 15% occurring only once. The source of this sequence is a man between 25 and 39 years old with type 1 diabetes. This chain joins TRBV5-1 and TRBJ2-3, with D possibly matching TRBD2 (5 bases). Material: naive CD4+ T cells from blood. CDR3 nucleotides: TGCGCCAGCAGCTTCGGGGGCACAGATACGCAGTATTTT. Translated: CASSFGGTDTQYF.